One sample yielded the 15 T cell receptor beta chains listed below, sequenced in a study of T cell clonality in common variable immunodeficiency (dated by TCRdb to between 2014 and 2016). Library preparation was by the immunoSEQ multiplex PCR assay. Entries here come from immuneACCESS through TCRdb and include only in-frame sequences with V and J called. Some clones fail to appear in such tables; in the studies checked, an unresolved V gene covers under half of the shortfall, and the cause of the remainder is unknown. The sample comprises roughly 70,000 clones, and every one was counted more than once. The ten most abundant clones make up around 1.7% of the sample. Sequencing used peripheral blood mononuclear cells. The origin of the receptors is a person aged 18-69 years in good health.

This clone was recorded at least ten times. Read sequence stops 3 residues before the CDR3 end, and the germline J gene provides the missing end. The chain joins TRBV19 to TRBJ2-2; a possible D gene is TRBD2 (7 bases). The V gene lost 4 bases and the J gene lost 6 bases, with 15 bases spanning the gap. Germline-derived CDR1 and CDR2 are LNHDA and SQIVND (reference sequence). The CDR3 sequence is 15 residues long. CDR3 sequence: CASSKGGIDAGELFF. The sequenced part of the CDR3 DNA is TGTGCCAGTAGTAAGGGGGGGATTGACGCCGGGGAG.

This clone occurred many times. The CDR3 bases that were read are TGTGCCAGTAGTATTCTCAATCAGCCC. Translated, it gives CASSILNQP. The CDR3 in full is CASSILNQPQHF. The chain combines TRBV19 with TRBJ1-5; D gene ambiguous. The CDR3 end lies 3 residues beyond the end of the read and is filled in from the germline J gene. This CDR3 is 12 amino acids long. Between the trimmed V and J ends, which lost 3 bases and 3 bases, there was a span of 3 bases. Germline loops: CDR1 LNHDA, CDR2 SQIVND (reference sequence).

This clone was observed at least ten times. The read ends 3 residues before the CDR3 terminus; that terminus is restored from the germline J gene. This chain links TRBV12-5 with TRBJ1-5, with D maybe TRBD1 (6 bases). Germline CDR1 and CDR2: LGHNT and FRNRAP. The germline V and J ends were trimmed by 7 bases and 1 base, with 11 bases remaining between them. This CDR3 region has 14 residues. Here the CDR3 reads CASASGQSNQPQHF. Incomplete CDR3 DNA: TGTGCTAGTGCCAGCGGACAGAGCAATCAGCCC.

This clone was detected ten times or more. The read ends 3 residues early relative to the CDR3; the germline J gene fills the gap. V usage is TRBV20-1 and J usage is TRBJ2-1, with D tentatively TRBD1 or TRBD2 (6 bases each). Germline CDR1 reads DFQATT; CDR2 reads SNEGSKA (reference sequence). CDR3 length: 12 residues. V lost 4 bases, J lost 6 bases, and 10 bases lay in between. The covered CDR3 bases are TGCAGTGCTACCAGGGGAGGCAATGAG. Translating gives CSATRGGNE. In full, the CDR3 reads CSATRGGNEQFF.

This clone came up many times. The read ends 3 residues early relative to the CDR3; the germline J gene fills the gap. The chain has TRBV5-1 and TRBJ2-3; TRBD1 matches at 10 bases. The germline CDR1 and CDR2 sequences are SGHRS and YFSETQ. The CDR3 contains 15 residues. Losses at the gene ends were 4 bases for V and 0 bases for J; bases not matched to a gene: 2. CDR3 sequence reads: CASSEGQGSTDTQYF. The sequenced CDR3 bases are TGCGCCAGCAGCGAGGGACAGGGGAGCACAGATACG.

Notes on this clone: The CDR3 end falls 3 residues outside the read, so it is completed with the germline J gene. The chain links TRBV5-1 to TRBJ2-7, with D unresolved. Germline V lookup: CDR1 SGHRS, CDR2 YFSETQ. The V end lost 1 base, the J end lost 5 bases, and 4 bases lay between the germline ends. The CDR3 sequence is 11 residues long. CDR3 DNA, as far as it was read: TGCGCCAGCAGCTTGCAGGACGAG. It is translated as CASSLQDE. The complete CDR3 protein is CASSLQDEQYF. The variable domain in full, completed from reference TRBV5-1 and TRBJ2-7, reads KAGVTQTPRYLIKTRGQQVTLSCSPISGHRSVSWYQQTPGQGLQFLFEYFSETQRNKGNFPGRFSGRQFSNSRSEMNVSTLELGDSALYLCASSLQDEQYFGPGTRLTVT.

This clone was seen many times. The read ends 3 residues shy of where the CDR3 ends; the end is completed using the germline J gene. The V gene is TRBV7-6, the J gene TRBJ1-3; D is unclear. Germline V gene lookup returns CDR1 SGHVS and CDR2 FNYEAQ. V was clipped by 1 base and J by 0 bases, with 7 bases between them. The CDR3 contains 15 residues. CDR3 DNA, as far as it was read: TGTGCCAGCAGCTTAGGGGTAGCCTCTGGAAACACC. This codes for CASSLGVASGNT. The whole CDR3 sequence is CASSLGVASGNTIYF.

As to this clone: The read ends 3 residues before the CDR3 terminus; that terminus is restored from the germline J gene. The chain combines TRBV7-9 with TRBJ2-3; tentatively, D is TRBD2 (6 bases). CDR1 is SEHNR and CDR2 is FQNEAQ in the germline V gene (reference sequence). The CDR3 length is 15 residues. The germline V and J ends were trimmed by 5 bases and 0 bases, with 12 bases remaining between them. This CDR3 is CASSRGEPSTDTQYF. Incomplete CDR3 DNA: TGTGCCAGCAGCCGCGGGGAGCCTAGCACAGATACG.

This clone was recorded at least ten times. The DNA ends 3 residues before the CDR3 does, and the rest of the CDR3 is filled in from the germline J gene. The chain joins TRBV30 to TRBJ2-7; 7 nucleotides agree with TRBD1. This CDR3 has 15 amino acids. Germline CDR1 and CDR2: GTSNPN and SVGIG (reference sequence). V was clipped by 2 bases and J by 0 bases; unmatched bases: 7. The CDR3 loop is CAWSFWDSHSYEQYF. The covered CDR3 bases are TGTGCCTGGAGTTTTTGGGACAGTCACTCCTACGAG.

This clone was recorded a few times. The DNA ends 3 residues before the CDR3 does, and the rest of the CDR3 is filled in from the germline J gene. J is TRBJ2-5 and V is TRBV7-3; 8 positions match TRBD2. The V segment lost 2 bases and the J segment 5 bases; nucleotides outside the gene matches: 7. The CDR3 is 15 residues long. Germline V gene lookup returns CDR1 SGHTA and CDR2 FQGTGA. Here the CDR3 reads CASSLLSGGPETQYF. The CDR3 DNA, read in part, is TGTGCCAGCAGCTTACTTTCGGGGGGGCCGGAGACC.

This clone was seen repeatedly, ten times or more. Read data end 3 residues before the CDR3 end; the end is taken from the germline J gene. The chain recombines TRBV10-1 with TRBJ2-2, with D unclear. Germline CDR1 and CDR2: WNHNN and SYGVQD (reference sequence). Trimming removed 4 bases at V and 4 bases at J, with 7 bases between. CDR3 length: 13 residues. The CDR3 sequence is CASSGYSTGELFF. The CDR3 DNA, read in part, is TGCGCCAGCAGTGGTTACAGCACCGGGGAG.

This clone was detected ten times or more. The read comes to an end 3 residues before the CDR3 does, leaving the germline J gene to fill in the end. This chain uses TRBV19 with TRBJ1-4, with D possibly matching TRBD1 (6 bases). Germline loops: CDR1 LNHDA, CDR2 SQIVND (reference sequence). The CDR3 covers 13 residues. CDR3 region: CASSLNLQGLLFF. The DNA read from the CDR3 is TGTGCCAGTAGTTTAAACCTACAGGGTTTA.

This clone was recorded many times. Sequencing ends 3 residues short of the CDR3 end; the germline J gene provides the rest. The genes are TRBV7-3 and TRBJ2-5; 7 bases line up with TRBD2. V trimming: 4 bases; J trimming: 5 bases; junction bases outside the gene matches: 4. Germline CDR1 reads SGHTA; CDR2 reads FQGTGA. This CDR3 is built from 13 residues. CDR3 sequence reads: CASSSVGGETQYF. The CDR3 bases that were read are TGTGCCAGCAGCTCGGTGGGGGGGGAGACC.

This clone was counted many times. The read comes to an end 3 residues before the CDR3 does, leaving the germline J gene to fill in the end. The chain uses TRBV5-1 and TRBJ2-7; 13 positions agree with TRBD2. V dropped 5 bases and J dropped 4; count of bases not matched to a gene: 6. The germline V gene has CDR1 SGHRS and CDR2 YFSETQ. This CDR3 spans 15 amino acids. The CDR3 protein is CASRSGTSGTYEQYF. The CDR3 DNA, read in part, is TGCGCCAGCAGGTCGGGGACTAGCGGGACATACGAG.

This clone was detected many times. The read ends 3 residues early relative to the CDR3; the germline J gene fills the gap. The chain carries TRBV12-3 or TRBV12-4 and TRBJ1-4; possibly TRBD1 for D (5 bases). The CDR3 spans 12 residues. Deletions cut 6 bases from V and 5 bases from J, with 7 bases between. The covered CDR3 bases are TGTGCCAGCAGAGGGGCAAATGAAAAA. Its translation is CASRGANEK. The complete CDR3 reads CASRGANEKLFF.